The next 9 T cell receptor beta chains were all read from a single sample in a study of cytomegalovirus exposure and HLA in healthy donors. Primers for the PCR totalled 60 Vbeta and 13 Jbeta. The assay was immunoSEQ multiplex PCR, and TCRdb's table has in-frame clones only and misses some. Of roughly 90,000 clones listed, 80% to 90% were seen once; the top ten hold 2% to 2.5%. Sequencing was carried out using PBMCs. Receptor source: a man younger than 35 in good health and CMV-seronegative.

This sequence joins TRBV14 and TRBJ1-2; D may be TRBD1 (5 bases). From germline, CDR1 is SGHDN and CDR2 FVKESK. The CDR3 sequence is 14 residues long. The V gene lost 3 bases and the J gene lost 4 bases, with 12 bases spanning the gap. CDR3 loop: CASSQAGRVYGYTF. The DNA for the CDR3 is TGTGCCAGCAGCCAGGCGGGACGAGTCTATGGCTACACCTTC.

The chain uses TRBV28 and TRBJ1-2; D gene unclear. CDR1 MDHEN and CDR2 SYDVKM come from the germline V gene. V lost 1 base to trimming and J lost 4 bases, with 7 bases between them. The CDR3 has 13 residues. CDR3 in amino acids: CASSLYGVYGYTF. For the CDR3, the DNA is TGTGCCAGCAGTTTATACGGGGTCTATGGCTACACCTTC.

CDR3 protein: CASSRTGFIGELFF. CDR3 coding DNA: TGTGCCAGCAGCCGTACAGGGTTCATCGGGGAGCTGTTTTTT. The gene calls are TRBV27 and TRBJ2-2, with D possibly TRBD1 on 6 matching bases. Germline V lookup: CDR1 MNHEY, CDR2 SMNVEV (reference sequence). The V end lost 6 bases, the J end lost 7 bases, and 15 bases lay between the germline ends. This CDR3 spans 14 amino acids.

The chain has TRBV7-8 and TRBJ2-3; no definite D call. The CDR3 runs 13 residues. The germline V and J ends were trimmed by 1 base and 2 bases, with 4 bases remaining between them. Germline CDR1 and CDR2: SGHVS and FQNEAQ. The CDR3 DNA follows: TGTGCCAGCAGCTTAGATCACACAGATACGCAGTATTTT. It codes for CASSLDHTDTQYF.

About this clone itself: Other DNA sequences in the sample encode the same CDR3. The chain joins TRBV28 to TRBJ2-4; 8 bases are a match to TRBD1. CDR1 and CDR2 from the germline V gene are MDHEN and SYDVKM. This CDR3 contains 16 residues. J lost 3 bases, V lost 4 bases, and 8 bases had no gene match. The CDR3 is CASSSLTGELKNIQYF. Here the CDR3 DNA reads TGTGCCAGCAGTTCATTGACAGGGGAACTCAAAAACATTCAGTACTTC.

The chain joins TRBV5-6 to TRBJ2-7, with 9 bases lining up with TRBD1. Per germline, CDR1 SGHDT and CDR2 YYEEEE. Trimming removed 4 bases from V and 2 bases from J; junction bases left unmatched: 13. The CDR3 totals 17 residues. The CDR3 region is CASSGTGGANLPYEQYF. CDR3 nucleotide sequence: TGTGCCAGCAGCGGAACAGGGGGCGCGAATCTCCCCTACGAGCAGTACTTC.

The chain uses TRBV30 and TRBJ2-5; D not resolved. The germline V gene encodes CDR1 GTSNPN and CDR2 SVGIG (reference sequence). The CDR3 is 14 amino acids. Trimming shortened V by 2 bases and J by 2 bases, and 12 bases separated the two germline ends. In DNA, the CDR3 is TGTGCCTGGAGTTTCCTAGGAACTCAAGAGACCCAGTACTTC. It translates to CAWSFLGTQETQYF.

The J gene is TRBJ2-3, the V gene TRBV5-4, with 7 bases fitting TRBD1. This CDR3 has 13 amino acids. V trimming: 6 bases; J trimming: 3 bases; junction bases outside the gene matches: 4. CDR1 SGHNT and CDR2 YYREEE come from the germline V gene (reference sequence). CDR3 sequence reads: CASIETGTDTQYF. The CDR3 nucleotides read TGTGCCAGCATCGAGACAGGGACAGATACGCAGTATTTT.

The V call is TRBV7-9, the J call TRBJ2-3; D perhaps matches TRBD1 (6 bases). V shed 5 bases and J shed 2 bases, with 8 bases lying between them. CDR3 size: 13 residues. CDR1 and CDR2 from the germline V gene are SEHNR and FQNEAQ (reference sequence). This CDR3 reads CASSDRYTDTQYF. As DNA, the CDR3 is TGTGCCAGCAGCGACAGGTACACAGATACGCAGTATTTT.